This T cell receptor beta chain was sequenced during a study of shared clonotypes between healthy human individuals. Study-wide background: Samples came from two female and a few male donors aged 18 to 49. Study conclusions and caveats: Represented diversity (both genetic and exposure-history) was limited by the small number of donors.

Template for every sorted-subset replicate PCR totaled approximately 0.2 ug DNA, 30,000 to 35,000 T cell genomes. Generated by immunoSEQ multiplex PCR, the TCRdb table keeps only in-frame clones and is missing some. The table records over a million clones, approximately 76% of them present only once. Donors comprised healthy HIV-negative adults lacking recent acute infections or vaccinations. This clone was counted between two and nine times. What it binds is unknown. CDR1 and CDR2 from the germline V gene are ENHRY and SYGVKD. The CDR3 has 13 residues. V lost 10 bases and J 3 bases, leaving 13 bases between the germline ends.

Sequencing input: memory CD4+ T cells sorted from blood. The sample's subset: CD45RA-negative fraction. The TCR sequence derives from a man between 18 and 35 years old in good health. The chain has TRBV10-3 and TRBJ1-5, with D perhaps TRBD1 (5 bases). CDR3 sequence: CATRDGPNQPQHF. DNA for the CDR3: TGTGCCACCCGGGACGGCCCCAATCAGCCCCAGCATTTT.